This is a list of T cell receptor beta chains from one sample in a study of OX40 agonist ivuxolimab in advanced cancers. Repertoires were generated with immunoSEQ multiplex PCR, while TCRdb's copy carries only in-frame clones and drops some. The data show about 50,000 clones, around four fifths seen once. The source was CD4+ or CD8+ T cells sorted from blood, collected in a trial of the OX40 agonist ivuxolimab. The receptor source for this set is an adult with an advanced solid tumor such as melanoma, head and neck, liver or kidney cancer. The CDR3 runs from the conserved cysteine through the conserved F or W. The D gene is left open where the match is weak. Size values are once, few and many counts, or a class for expanded clones, and some rows have none.

clone_size j_call d_call v_call cdr3_nt cdr3_aa
few TRBJ2-7 - TRBV10-1 TGCGCCAGCAGTGAAGGGCTAGCAAGCTCCTACGAGCAGTACTTC CASSEGLASSYEQYF
- TRBJ1-1 - TRBV19 TGTGCCAGTAGGTCCGACCTGGGACTGATCAACACTGAAGCTTTCTTT CASRSDLGLINTEAFF
- TRBJ2-7 - TRBV7-6 TGTGCCAGCAGCTTGGCAGGAATTGTCAGGGACTCCTACGAGCAGTACTTC CASSLAGIVRDSYEQYF
- TRBJ2-3 TRBD1 TRBV2 TGTGCCAGCCGACGGGACAGTAGCACAGATACGCAGTATTTT CASRRDSSTDTQYF
- TRBJ2-2 - TRBV11-2 TGTGCCAGCAGCTTAGGACCGAACACCGGGGAGCTGTTTTTT CASSLGPNTGELFF
- TRBJ2-2 - TRBV5-1 TGCGCCAGCAGCTTGGGAAGCGGGGAGCTGTTTTTT CASSLGSGELFF
- TRBJ2-7 - TRBV7-9 TGTGCCAGCAGCTTGGGCAGTACCTACGAGCAGTACTTC CASSLGSTYEQYF
- TRBJ2-7 - TRBV7-2 TGTGCCAGCAGCCTCTACTACGAGCAGTACTTC CASSLYYEQYF
- TRBJ2-7 - TRBV5-1 TGCGCCAGCAGCCCTCCTCCAGGCGAGCAGTACTTC CASSPPPGEQYF
- TRBJ2-2 TRBD2 TRBV9 TGTGCCAGCAGCAACCTAGCGGGAGGAACCGGGGAGCTGTTTTTT CASSNLAGGTGELFF
- TRBJ1-1 - TRBV6-1 TGTGCCAGCGGTGAGACAGTAAACACTGAAGCTTTCTTT CASGETVNTEAFF
few TRBJ2-7 TRBD1 TRBV5-4 TGTGCCAGCAGCTGGGACAGGGGCGAGCAGTACTTC CASSWDRGEQYF
once TRBJ2-3 TRBD1 TRBV19 TGTGCCAGTAGTATCCCGGGACAGCGCACAGATACGCAGTATTTT CASSIPGQRTDTQYF
few TRBJ2-2 - TRBV2 TGTGCCAGCAGTGAAGGTTTGTCCTATGGGGACACCGGGGAGCTGTTTTTT CASSEGLSYGDTGELFF
- TRBJ2-7 - TRBV19 TGTGCCAGTAGTCCTCAGGGCATTACATACGAGCAGTACTTC CASSPQGITYEQYF
- TRBJ1-2 - TRBV2 TGTGCCAACACAGAGGACAGCGGATTATCCTACACCTTC CANTEDSGLSYTF
- TRBJ2-2 - TRBV19 TGTGCCAGCCGCCGGGGGAGAGACACCGGGGAGCTGTTTTTT CASRRGRDTGELFF
- TRBJ2-1 TRBD2 TRBV6-5 TGTGCCAGCAGTAAGACTAGCGGGGGATACAATGAGCAGTTCTTC CASSKTSGGYNEQFF
- TRBJ2-1 TRBD2 TRBV2 TGTGCCACTATGACGGGACTAGCGGACAATGAGCAGTTCTTC CATMTGLADNEQFF
- TRBJ1-5 TRBD1 TRBV2 TGTGCCAGCAGTGGTAAGACAGGGTATAGCAATCAGCCCCAGCATTTT CASSGKTGYSNQPQHF
- TRBJ1-5 - TRBV6-1 TGTGCCAGCAGTGAGGGGAATCATCAGCCCCAGCATTTT CASSEGNHQPQHF
- TRBJ2-3 - TRBV5-4 TGTGCCAGCACCCTTGGAGGGGGCTCAGATACGCAGTATTTT CASTLGGGSDTQYF
- TRBJ2-2 - TRBV6-5 TGTGCCAGCAGTCGGACAGTATCGAACGGGGAGCTGTTTTTT CASSRTVSNGELFF
- TRBJ1-6 - TRBV30 TGTGCCTGGGCCGCTTCGGGGGACCCGTCTTCACCCCTCCACTTT CAWAASGDPSSPLHF
- TRBJ1-2 - TRBV2 TGTGCCAGCAGTGGACCCCGGATGCTCGAGGGCTACACCTTC CASSGPRMLEGYTF
- TRBJ1-1 TRBD1 TRBV19 TGTGCCAGTACCCTTGACAGGGCGAGTTCGGCTTTCTTT CASTLDRASSAFF